What follows are 32 T cell receptor beta chains derived from one specimen sequenced in a study of T cell repertoires in ileal Crohn's disease. The sample's time point: neoterminal ileum biopsy at postoperative endoscopy, about 6 months after surgery. Using immunoSEQ multiplex PCR, the repertoire was profiled, and TCRdb retains in-frame clones only, with some absent. The sample includes some 13,000 clones, roughly 80% of them seen just once. Sequencing was done on a sample of ileal tissue. The source of these receptors is an adult with Crohn's disease.

With respect to this clone: This CDR3 is also generated by other DNA sequences in the sample. The chain is built from TRBV7-9 and TRBJ2-3; D not resolved. The germline V and J ends were trimmed by 8 bases and 2 bases, with 5 bases remaining between them. The CDR3 is 11 residues long. The germline V gene encodes CDR1 SEHNR and CDR2 FQNEAQ (reference sequence). The CDR3 DNA reads as TGTGCCAGCTCCTCCACAGATACGCAGTATTTT. Protein product: CASSSTDTQYF.

V gene TRBV7-2 combines with J gene TRBJ2-3, with D possibly matching TRBD2 (6 bases). The CDR3 runs 14 residues. V lost 6 bases and J lost 4, with 14 bases in between. The V gene's germline CDR1 is SGHTA and CDR2 FQGNSA. The CDR3 sequence: CASSLPLASDTQYF. DNA of the CDR3: TGTGCCAGCAGTCTACCTCTAGCGTCAGATACGCAGTATTTT. Full variable domain (remainder filled in from reference TRBV7-2 and TRBJ2-3): GAGVSQSPSNKVTEKGKDVELRCDPISGHTALYWYRQSLGQGLEFLIYFQGNSAPDKSGLPSDRFSAERTGGSVSTLTIQRTQQEDSAVYLCASSLPLASDTQYFGPGTRLTVL.

The rearrangement links TRBV11-2 to TRBJ1-2; D is unclear. Trimming cost V 0 bases and J 8 bases, with 13 bases left between them. Germline lookup yields CDR1 SGHAT and CDR2 FQNNGV. CDR3 length: 14 amino acids. CDR3 in DNA: TGTGCCAGCAGCTTAGATCGAAACGGGTACGGCTACACCTTC. It encodes CASSLDRNGYGYTF.

The chain links TRBV18 to TRBJ2-5, with a weak D call TRBD1 (5 bases). The CDR3 is made up of 13 amino acids. In germline, CDR1 is KGHSH, CDR2 LQKENI. V lost 3 bases, J lost 5 bases, and 10 bases lay in between. The CDR3, as DNA: TGTGCCAGCTCACCCTATAAGGGGGAGACCCAGTACTTC. It encodes CASSPYKGETQYF.

The chain carries TRBV19 and TRBJ1-1; possibly TRBD1 for D (6 bases). Germline V gene sequence: CDR1 LNHDA, CDR2 SQIVND (reference sequence). The CDR3 has 16 amino acids. With 2 bases removed from V and 4 bases from J, the gap between germline ends came to 17 bases. CDR3 in DNA: TGTGCCAGTAGTATAACTTGGCGGGGGCGAGGCACTGAAGCTTTCTTT. This gives the protein CASSITWRGRGTEAFF.

The gene calls are TRBV28 and TRBJ2-7; no clear D. Deletions cut 7 bases from V and 0 bases from J, with 10 bases between. CDR1 is MDHEN and CDR2 is SYDVKM in the germline V gene. This CDR3 is 13 amino acids long. The CDR3 nucleotides read TGTGCCAGCAATCAACAGAGCTCCTACGAGCAGTACTTC. It is translated as CASNQQSSYEQYF.

The gene calls are TRBV5-4 and TRBJ1-2, with 9 bases fitting TRBD1. This CDR3 has 14 residues. V was clipped by 0 bases and J by 6 bases; unmatched bases: 3. Looked up from germline, CDR1 is SGHNT and CDR2 is YYREEE (reference sequence). For the CDR3, the DNA is TGTGCCAGCAGCTTGGATGGACAGGGGAATGGCTACACCTTC. Its translation is CASSLDGQGNGYTF.

The chain links TRBV19 to TRBJ1-5; 8 bases fit TRBD1. Germline lookup yields CDR1 LNHDA and CDR2 SQIVND (reference sequence). The CDR3 contains 14 residues. V trimming: 3 bases; J trimming: 5 bases; junction bases outside the gene matches: 3. Written as DNA, the CDR3 is TGTGCCAGTAGTATCGCGACAGGGGATCAGCCCCAGCATTTT. Amino acid sequence: CASSIATGDQPQHF. Based on the CDR3 plus reference TRBV19 and TRBJ1-5, the full variable domain is DGGITQSPKYLFRKEGQNVTLSCEQNLNHDAMYWYRQDPGQGLRLIYYSQIVNDFQKGDIAEGYSVSREKKESFPLTVTSAQKNPTAFYLCASSIATGDQPQHFGDGTRLSIL.

This chain links TRBV14 with TRBJ1-6, with D unclear. CDR1 SGHDN and CDR2 FVKESK come from the germline V gene. This CDR3 spans 15 amino acids. Trimming stripped 3 bases from V and 3 bases from J, with 9 bases between. CDR3: CASSHRGGYNSPLHF. CDR3 sequence (DNA): TGTGCCAGCAGCCACAGAGGTGGCTATAATTCACCCCTCCACTTT.

The V and J genes are TRBV4-1 and TRBJ2-7, with D possibly matching TRBD2 (6 bases). CDR1 and CDR2 (germline): MGHRA, YSYEKL. This CDR3 is 17 amino acids long. V was cut by 1 base and J by 1 base, with 17 bases left in between. The CDR3 sequence: CASSQVKLGRGSYEQYF. The CDR3, as DNA: TGCGCCAGCAGCCAAGTCAAACTAGGGCGGGGTTCCTACGAGCAGTACTTC.

The J gene is TRBJ1-2, the V gene TRBV4-2; TRBD1 aligns across 10 bases. The CDR3 has 15 amino acids. Trimming took 3 bases from V and 5 from J; bases not matched to a gene: 6. From germline, CDR1 is LGHNA and CDR2 YNFKEQ. CDR3 DNA sequence: TGTGCCAGCAGCCAGGCCGACAGGGGGCCTTATGGCTACACCTTC. It translates to CASSQADRGPYGYTF.

The DNA for the CDR3 is TGTGCCAGCAGTGAGCAGGGGGCTCCGTACAATGAGCAGTTCTTC. Translating it yields CASSEQGAPYNEQFF. The genes are TRBV9 and TRBJ2-1; 8 nucleotides agree with TRBD1. CDR1 and CDR2 from the germline V gene are SGDLS and YYNGEE. Losses at the gene ends were 5 bases for V and 4 bases for J; bases not matched to a gene: 8. The CDR3 runs to 15 residues.

This clone was counted once. The V and J genes are TRBV25-1 and TRBJ1-2, with 8 bases identical to TRBD1. CDR3 length equals 13 residues. V lost 6 bases to trimming and J lost 2 bases; unmatched junction nucleotides: 2. Per germline, CDR1 MGHDK and CDR2 SYGVNS. The CDR3 nucleotides are TGTGCCAGCAGGGGACAGGAAAACTATGGCTACACCTTC. Amino acids: CASRGQENYGYTF.

V gene TRBV5-4 combines with J gene TRBJ2-5; 14 bases map to TRBD2. Per germline, CDR1 SGHNT and CDR2 YYREEE (reference sequence). The CDR3 consists of 16 residues. V was clipped by 4 bases and J by 5 bases; unmatched bases: 7. The CDR3 reads CASSPTSGRAGETQYF. CDR3 coding DNA: TGTGCCAGCAGCCCGACTAGCGGGAGGGCCGGGGAGACCCAGTACTTC.

This chain uses TRBV30 with TRBJ2-5; TRBD2 aligns across 11 bases. V lost 2 bases to trimming and J lost 2 bases; unmatched junction nucleotides: 7. The germline gives CDR1 GTSNPN, CDR2 SVGIG (reference sequence). The CDR3 is 16 amino acids. Here the CDR3 reads CAWSPRLAGRQETQYF. The CDR3 region has the DNA TGTGCCTGGAGTCCCAGACTAGCGGGGCGGCAAGAGACCCAGTACTTC.

The genes are TRBV7-2 and TRBJ2-5; D possibly corresponds to TRBD1 (5 bases). Germline V gene sequence: CDR1 SGHTA, CDR2 FQGNSA. The CDR3 contains 16 residues. V lost 2 bases and J 5 bases, leaving 18 bases between the germline ends. The CDR3: CASSLLGASLGETQYF. In nucleotides, the CDR3 is TGTGCCAGCAGCTTATTAGGGGCCAGCCTCGGCGAGACCCAGTACTTC.

This chain joins TRBV9 and TRBJ2-2, with D tentatively TRBD1 (6 bases). Germline lookup yields CDR1 SGDLS and CDR2 YYNGEE. V was trimmed by 6 bases and J by 6 bases, leaving 9 bases between them. The CDR3 loop spans 12 amino acids. CDR3 sequence: CASNSGAGELFF. CDR3 bases: TGTGCCAGCAACTCAGGGGCCGGGGAGCTGTTTTTT.

The genes are TRBV7-2 and TRBJ2-5; D perhaps matches TRBD1 (6 bases). V lost 5 bases to trimming and J lost 2 bases, with 12 bases between them. CDR3 size: 14 residues. Germline assignment: CDR1 SGHTA and CDR2 FQGNSA. The CDR3 coding sequence is TGTGCCAGCAGCCGGGACACCTTACAAGAGACCCAGTACTTC. The encoded protein is CASSRDTLQETQYF.

This clone has just a few counts. The V gene is TRBV4-1, the J gene TRBJ2-3, with 8 bases fitting TRBD2. The germline V gene has CDR1 MGHRA and CDR2 YSYEKL. The CDR3 runs to 16 residues. V trimming: 1 base; J trimming: 3 bases; junction bases outside the gene matches: 6. The CDR3 DNA is TGCGCCAGCAGCCAAGCAGCGGGAGAATTGACAGATACGCAGTATTTT. Encoded protein: CASSQAAGELTDTQYF.

This sequence joins TRBV11-2 and TRBJ2-7; 8 nucleotides align to TRBD1. Germline loops: CDR1 SGHAT, CDR2 FQNNGV. V lost 6 bases to trimming and J lost 13 bases; unmatched junction nucleotides: 5. The CDR3 extends over 10 amino acids. DNA for the CDR3: TGTGCCAGCAGATGGACAGGGACTTACTTC. Its translation: CASRWTGTYF.

The chain links TRBV7-8 to TRBJ2-5; 10 bases map to TRBD1. The assigned J gene may be wrong: the sequence end matches TRBJ2-7 better. The CDR3 runs to 15 residues. Per germline, CDR1 SGHVS and CDR2 FQNEAQ. CDR3 loop: CASSQQTGGSHEQYF. CDR3 nucleotides: TGTGCCAGCAGCCAACAGACAGGGGGCAGCCACGAGCAGTACTTC.

This clone was detected once. The rearrangement uses TRBV30 and TRBJ2-5; TRBD2 agrees at 11 bases. There are 13 residues in the CDR3. V was pared by 3 bases and J by 7 bases, with 4 bases of the junction left unmatched. Germline CDR1 and CDR2: GTSNPN and SVGIG (reference sequence). The CDR3 sequence: CAWSGTSGTTQYF. CDR3 sequence (DNA): TGTGCCTGGAGCGGGACTAGCGGAACGACCCAGTACTTC.

This clone was seen a single time. The CDR3 here is CASSQRDRGNEKLFF. Written as DNA, the CDR3 is TGCGCCAGCAGCCAGAGGGACAGAGGAAATGAAAAACTGTTTTTT. The chain combines TRBV4-1 with TRBJ1-4; 7 nucleotides match TRBD1. The CDR3 is 15 amino acids. V shed 3 bases, J shed 5 bases, and the junction held 6 bases outside the gene matches. From germline, CDR1 is MGHRA and CDR2 YSYEKL.

The CDR3 bases are TGTGCCACTTCCCGGGACAGAGGGATCTATGGCTACACCTTC. Translated, it gives CATSRDRGIYGYTF. The chain carries TRBV15 and TRBJ1-2; 7 nucleotides match TRBD1. Germline V gene data show CDR1 as LNHNV and CDR2 as YYDKDF (reference sequence). Trimming at V came to 9 bases and at J to 4 bases, leaving 11 bases not matched to a gene. This CDR3 has 14 residues.

The rearrangement links TRBV7-2 to TRBJ2-7, with D perhaps matching TRBD1 (5 bases). Germline loops: CDR1 SGHTA, CDR2 FQGNSA. The ends were cut back, 1 base at V and 4 bases at J, with 8 bases in the middle. The CDR3 consists of 13 residues. CDR3 nucleotides: TGTGCCAGCAGCTTAGGCCGACAGTACGAGCAGTACTTC. It codes for CASSLGRQYEQYF.

This clone was counted a single time. The genes are TRBV29-1 and TRBJ1-2, with 8 bases matching TRBD1. Per germline, CDR1 SQVTM and CDR2 ANQGSEA. V was clipped by 0 bases and J by 7 bases; unmatched bases: 4. The CDR3 runs 13 residues. The DNA of the CDR3 is TGCAGCGTTGAAGAAACAGGGGGGTCTGGCTACACCTTC. Protein sequence: CSVEETGGSGYTF.

The chain is built from TRBV27 and TRBJ2-5; no reliable D call. Germline CDR1 and CDR2: MNHEY and SMNVEV (reference sequence). The CDR3 has 14 residues. Trimming removed 4 bases from V and 3 bases from J, with 12 bases in between. CDR3 sequence reads: CASSSLGAEETQYF. DNA of the CDR3: TGTGCCAGCAGTTCCCTAGGAGCCGAAGAGACCCAGTACTTC.

This chain connects TRBV6-1 to TRBJ1-5, with 9 positions matching TRBD1. Germline assignment: CDR1 MNHNS and CDR2 SASEGT. With V trimmed by 3 bases and J by 3 bases, 12 bases remained unmatched. This CDR3 region has 18 residues. CDR3 region: CASSESGGGTGNNQPQHF. The CDR3 DNA follows: TGTGCCAGCAGTGAGTCCGGAGGAGGGACAGGGAACAATCAGCCCCAGCATTTT.

This chain links TRBV19 with TRBJ1-1, with D perhaps matching TRBD1 (5 bases). Germline CDR1 is LNHDA and CDR2 is SQIVND (reference sequence). The CDR3 totals 13 residues. V gave up 3 bases and J gave up 1 base, with 6 bases separating them. The CDR3 loop is CASSMTANTEAFF. CDR3 DNA: TGTGCCAGTAGTATGACAGCGAACACTGAAGCTTTCTTT.

Worth noting for this clone: Compared with germline, one end of the junction differs, possibly owing to a read error. The same CDR3 is also encoded by other DNA sequences in this sample. J is TRBJ1-6 and V is TRBV5-1; D not resolved. This CDR3 region has 16 residues. Per the germline V gene, CDR1 is SGHRS and CDR2 is YFSETQ. The CDR3 DNA follows: TGCGCCAGCAGCTTAACACGGAGCTCCTATAATTCCCCCCTCCACTTT. Protein product: CASSLTRSSYNSPLHF.

V is TRBV7-9 and J is TRBJ2-5, with unresolved D. The V gene's germline CDR1 is SEHNR and CDR2 FQNEAQ (reference sequence). The CDR3 runs 13 residues. The V end was cut by 5 bases, the J end by 5 bases, with 12 bases between. CDR3 protein: CASSQAGGETQYF. DNA of the CDR3: TGTGCCAGCAGCCAAGCAGGTGGGGAGACCCAGTACTTC.

V and J are TRBV7-2 and TRBJ1-5, with D hard to call. Trimming took 7 bases from V and 5 from J, leaving 21 bases between them. This CDR3 has 16 residues. Looked up from germline, CDR1 is SGHTA and CDR2 is FQGNSA. CDR3 sequence reads: CASNPGGSPIDQPQHF. DNA for the CDR3: TGTGCCAGCAACCCCGGAGGGTCCCCCATTGATCAGCCCCAGCATTTT.